This T cell receptor (beta chain) was observed in a study of T cell repertoires in cytomegalovirus infection. Notes on the study in general: Ex vivo responses were dominated by HLA-C-restricted CMV-specific TCR beta clonotypes.

TCRdb reprocessed the reads via MiXCR and lists one record per CDR3 protein. The table lists around 630,000 distinct CDR3 sequences, roughly a quarter of them singletons. This clonotype has at least ten counts. Its matching antigen is unknown. A read error may produce the germline difference seen at one junction end. Germline loops: CDR1 SGHRS, CDR2 YFSETQ. The CDR3 runs 13 residues. The sequence derives from a human donor in good health (CMV status not recorded). Some clones in this sample may be carry-over from other donors' samples. J is TRBJ2-5 and V is TRBV5-1; the match to TRBD2 covers 7 bases. The sample was CD8+ T cells from PBMCs. CDR3 DNA sequence: TGTGCCAGCAGTTTCCGGGGGGAAGAGACCCAGTACTTC. Amino acid sequence: CASSFRGEETQYF.